This TCR beta chain was observed in a study of blood T cell repertoires in COVID-19. As for the study in general: In each case, the material was cDNA or gDNA derived from T cells, B-cell-depleted T cells, or PBMCs.

The germline V and J ends were trimmed by 0 bases and 11 bases, with 13 bases remaining between them. CDR1 is MNHNS and CDR2 is SASEGT in the germline V gene. The CDR3 is 13 residues long. Authors' processing steps: Estimation of nucleated cell counts relied on the amplification of reference gene primers. Only in-frame clones appear in the TCRdb table, and some are missing; sequencing was by immunoSEQ multiplex PCR. V, J and clone size reflect that table, while D and trimming were determined from the DNA. This table holds 250,000 or so clones, about 82% found once. Sequencing used peripheral blood. The receptor was derived from a man aged 80 or over with acute or convalescent COVID-19. The V call is TRBV6-1, the J call TRBJ1-1, with a weak D call TRBD1 (5 bases). The CDR3 DNA reads TGTGCCAGCAGTGAAGCGCAAGGGGTGGTGGCTTTCTTT. Its translation is CASSEAQGVVAFF.